This T cell receptor beta chain was identified in a study of OX40 agonist ivuxolimab in advanced cancers. Points on this clone: Its antigen is not identified.

The junction had 11 bases not matched to a gene; V was cut back by 7 bases and J by 3 bases. There are 17 residues in the CDR3. Looked up from germline, CDR1 is SGHRS and CDR2 is YFSETQ. Clones were read by immunoSEQ multiplex PCR, and TCRdb kept only the in-frame ones, dropping some. Among 45,000 to 50,000 clones listed, 85% to 90% were seen once. Findings of the study overall: CD8+ T cells were the subset that, on average, had more expanded clones than CD4+.

This receptor was taken from an adult with an advanced solid tumor such as melanoma, head and neck, liver or kidney cancer. The rearrangement joins TRBV5-1 to TRBJ2-2, with 11 positions matching TRBD1. Sample: CD4+ or CD8+ T cells sorted from blood, taken in a trial of the OX40 agonist ivuxolimab. CDR3 coding DNA: TGCGCCAGCGGAAGACCCGGGACAGGGGGTGACACCGGGGAGCTGTTTTTT. This codes for CASGRPGTGGDTGELFF.